A single sample is the source of the 32 T cell receptor beta chains below, sequenced in a study of tumour-infiltrating T cells in Burkitt lymphoma. Only in-frame clones appear in the TCRdb table, and some are missing; sequencing was by immunoSEQ multiplex PCR. Of roughly 150 clones listed, roughly 96% are singletons. Sequenced input: tumor tissue. These receptors all stem from a human donor with Burkitt lymphoma.

This chain uses TRBV6-5 with TRBJ1-1, with D perhaps TRBD1 (5 bases). Trimming shortened V by 2 bases and J by 1 base, and 8 bases separated the two germline ends. The CDR3 extends over 14 amino acids. The V gene's germline CDR1 is MNHEY and CDR2 SVGAGI. In nucleotides, the CDR3 is TGTGCCAGCAGTTACGCTGGGGGGAACACTGAAGCTTTCTTT. As protein: CASSYAGGNTEAFF.

The chain combines TRBV11-3 with TRBJ2-1; 9 nucleotides match TRBD2. The CDR3 sequence is 15 residues long. After removal of 1 base from V and 7 bases from J, the junction contained 5 bases not matched to a gene. CDR1 SGHNT and CDR2 YENEEA come from the germline V gene. CDR3 protein: CASSLVAGGPNEQFF. CDR3 nucleotide sequence: TGTGCCAGCAGCTTAGTGGCGGGAGGGCCTAATGAGCAGTTCTTC.

V gene TRBV21-1 combines with J gene TRBJ1-6; TRBD1 is the table's D call, not checked against the DNA. TRBV21-1 is tagged as a pseudogene. The CDR3 is 15 amino acids. The CDR3 sequence: CASSKVAGQGSPLHF. The CDR3 region has the DNA TGTGCCAGCAGCAAAGTCGCGGGACAGGGATCACCCCTCCACTTT.

The V and J genes are TRBV5-1 and TRBJ2-1, with D perhaps matching TRBD1 (6 bases). Germline V gene sequence: CDR1 SGHRS, CDR2 YFSETQ. The CDR3 is 12 amino acids. Trimming pared 6 bases from V and 6 bases from J, leaving 10 bases between. In DNA, the CDR3 is TGCGCCAGCATAGGGGGTTTCAATGAGCAGTTCTTC. Its protein product is CASIGGFNEQFF.

The genes are TRBV5-1 and TRBJ1-2; 7 bases are shared with TRBD1. Trimming cost V 3 bases and J 6 bases; bases outside gene matches: 5. The CDR3 runs 13 residues. The germline V gene has CDR1 SGHRS and CDR2 YFSETQ. The CDR3: CASSWGQPHGYTF. In DNA, the CDR3 is TGCGCCAGCAGCTGGGGACAGCCCCATGGCTACACCTTC.

This chain connects TRBV9 to TRBJ2-1; weak D call: TRBD1 (5 bases). This CDR3 has 12 amino acids. Germline CDR1 SGDLS, CDR2 YYNGEE. With 0 bases removed from V and 8 bases from J, the gap between germline ends came to 6 bases. CDR3 region: CASSVEGYEQFF. CDR3 bases: TGTGCCAGCAGCGTAGAGGGGTATGAGCAGTTCTTC.

The genes are TRBV30 and TRBJ1-1; 7 positions agree with TRBD1. V gave up 2 bases and J gave up 6 bases; unmatched junction bases: 12. CDR1 and CDR2 from the germline V gene are GTSNPN and SVGIG (reference sequence). The CDR3 extends over 15 amino acids. The CDR3 loop reads CAWSLRQGFKSEAFF. The CDR3 nucleotides read TGTGCCTGGAGTCTAAGACAGGGTTTTAAGTCTGAAGCTTTCTTT.

This chain links TRBV6-1 with TRBJ1-1; D remains ambiguous. The CDR3 extends over 14 amino acids. In germline, CDR1 is MNHNS, CDR2 SASEGT. Trimming removed 7 bases at V and 3 bases at J, with 15 bases between. CDR3 amino acids: CASKHTLEYTEAFF. The DNA of the CDR3 is TGTGCCAGCAAACACACCCTGGAGTACACTGAAGCTTTCTTT.

The chain carries TRBV6-1 and TRBJ1-2; D is ambiguous. CDR3 length: 14 residues. V was pared by 0 bases and J by 3 bases, with 8 bases between. Germline lookup yields CDR1 MNHNS and CDR2 SASEGT. This chain's CDR3 is CASSEALADYGYTF. In nucleotides, the CDR3 is TGTGCCAGCAGTGAAGCGCTTGCTGACTATGGCTACACCTTC.

The chain joins TRBV4-1 to TRBJ2-7; D might be TRBD2 (5 bases). This CDR3 contains 15 residues. Germline V gene lookup returns CDR1 MGHRA and CDR2 YSYEKL. V lost 1 base and J 7 bases, leaving 17 bases between the germline ends. CDR3 nucleotides: TGCGCCAGCAGCCAAGGGACTGGACCCGCGGAAGAGCAGTACTTC. It codes for CASSQGTGPAEEQYF.

The rearrangement links TRBV11-2 to TRBJ2-7, with TRBD1 identical over 10 bases. Germline CDR1 SGHAT, CDR2 FQNNGV. V trimming: 7 bases; J trimming: 3 bases; junction bases outside the gene matches: 3. The CDR3 has 13 residues. This CDR3 is CASTRTGGYEQYF. DNA for the CDR3: TGTGCCAGCACCAGGACAGGGGGCTACGAGCAGTACTTC. Combining the CDR3 with reference TRBV11-2 and TRBJ2-7 gives the whole variable domain EAGVAQSPRYKIIEKRQSVAFWCNPISGHATLYWYQQILGQGPKLLIQFQNNGVVDDSQLPKDRFSAERLKGVDSTLKIQPAKLEDSAVYLCASTRTGGYEQYFGPGTRLTVT.

The genes are TRBV6-6 and TRBJ1-1; D perhaps matches TRBD1 (5 bases). CDR3 length: 14 amino acids. Germline loops: CDR1 MNHNY, CDR2 SVGAGI (reference sequence). Trimming took 8 bases from V and 0 from J, leaving 13 bases between them. The CDR3: CASETDRMNTEAFF. As DNA, the CDR3 is TGTGCCAGCGAAACAGACAGAATGAACACTGAAGCTTTCTTT.

V gene TRBV2 combines with J gene TRBJ2-1, with TRBD2 matching over 7 bases. In germline, CDR1 is SNHLY, CDR2 FYNNEI. CDR3 length equals 14 residues. Germline trimming cut 7 bases from V and 7 bases from J; bases unmatched to any gene: 10. As DNA, the CDR3 is TGTGCCAGCACGACCCTGGGAGGGATAAATGAGCAGTTCTTC. Protein sequence: CASTTLGGINEQFF.

The J gene is TRBJ1-1, the V gene TRBV5-6; D uncertain. The V and J ends lost 2 bases and 8 bases respectively, with 7 bases between them. Germline assignment: CDR1 SGHDT and CDR2 YYEEEE. The CDR3 extends over 11 amino acids. CDR3 region: CASSLHYEAFF. Here the CDR3 DNA reads TGTGCCAGCAGCTTACATTACGAAGCTTTCTTT. The variable domain in full, with the rest retrieved from reference TRBV5-6 and TRBJ1-1, is DAGVTQSPTHLIKTRGQQVTLRCSPKSGHDTVSWYQQALGQGPQFIFQYYEEEERQRGNFPDRFSGHQFPNYSSELNVNALLLGDSALYLCASSLHYEAFFGQGTRLTVV.

The chain has TRBV11-2 and TRBJ2-5; tentatively, D is TRBD1 (7 bases). V gave up 5 bases and J gave up 1 base, with 11 bases separating them. In germline, CDR1 is SGHAT, CDR2 FQNNGV. The CDR3 spans 14 residues. CDR3 sequence (DNA): TGTGCCAGCAGCAGCAGGGGGGCCCAAGAGACCCAGTACTTC. Protein sequence: CASSSRGAQETQYF.

The V and J genes are TRBV4-1 and TRBJ1-1; D not certain. V was shortened by 4 bases and J by 3 bases, with 6 bases between the two germline ends. The CDR3 loop spans 12 amino acids. The germline CDR1 and CDR2 sequences are MGHRA and YSYEKL. The CDR3 protein is CASSRGYTEAFF. CDR3 bases: TGCGCCAGCAGCCGCGGGTACACTGAAGCTTTCTTT.

The genes are TRBV6-6 and TRBJ1-1; possible D gene TRBD1, 6 bases. V was cut by 2 bases and J by 3 bases, with 16 bases left in between. The germline V gene encodes CDR1 MNHNY and CDR2 SVGAGI (reference sequence). This CDR3 spans 16 amino acids. The chain's CDR3 is CASSYALTGYHTEAFF. The CDR3 DNA sequence: TGTGCCAGCAGTTACGCCCTCACAGGGTACCACACTGAAGCTTTCTTT.

V and J are TRBV20-1 and TRBJ1-3, with no clear D. The CDR3 consists of 11 residues. Trimming stripped 5 bases from V and 4 bases from J, with 6 bases between. The germline CDR1 and CDR2 sequences are DFQATT and SNEGSKA (reference sequence). The CDR3: CSAQTGNTIYF. The CDR3 DNA sequence: TGCAGTGCTCAAACGGGAAACACCATATATTTT.

The genes are TRBV19 and TRBJ1-5; no firm D call. The CDR3 runs 16 residues. V was shortened by 4 bases and J by 0 bases, with 13 bases between the two germline ends. Germline CDR1 LNHDA, CDR2 SQIVND (reference sequence). CDR3 amino acids: CASSRGRQLSNQPQHF. CDR3 coding DNA: TGTGCCAGTAGTAGAGGACGCCAGCTTAGCAATCAGCCCCAGCATTTT.

The chain is built from TRBV5-1 and TRBJ2-7, with D uncertain. Trimming took 5 bases from V and 3 from J, leaving 21 bases between them. CDR3 length equals 16 residues. Looked up from germline, CDR1 is SGHRS and CDR2 is YFSETQ. DNA for the CDR3: TGCGCCAGCAGATTGTCTCACCTTACCCAGATCTACGAGCAGTACTTC. The encoded protein is CASRLSHLTQIYEQYF. Drawing the rest from reference TRBV5-1 and TRBJ2-7, the complete variable domain is KAGVTQTPRYLIKTRGQQVTLSCSPISGHRSVSWYQQTPGQGLQFLFEYFSETQRNKGNFPGRFSGRQFSNSRSEMNVSTLELGDSALYLCASRLSHLTQIYEQYFGPGTRLTVT.

Notes on this clone: A junction end diverges from the germline sequence, so it may reflect a read error. CDR3 residues: CASSYSGEQYF. CDR3 DNA sequence: TGTGCCAGTAGTTACTCGGGGGAGCAGTACTTC. V is TRBV6-5 and J is TRBJ2-7; D is possibly TRBD2 (5 bases). This CDR3 is 11 amino acids long. CDR1 is MNHEY and CDR2 is SVGAGI in the germline V gene.

The chain couples TRBV13 to TRBJ2-1; 11 bases line up with TRBD2. This CDR3 has 16 residues. The junction had 9 bases not matched to a gene; V was cut back by 5 bases and J by 6 bases. Looked up from germline, CDR1 is PRHDT and CDR2 is FYEKMQ (reference sequence). CDR3 residues: CASSTAGTSGLNEQFF. CDR3 bases: TGTGCCAGCAGCACCGCCGGGACTAGCGGCCTCAATGAGCAGTTCTTC.

The chain combines TRBV9 with TRBJ1-2, with unresolved D. Trimming took 0 bases from V and 7 from J, leaving 7 bases between them. CDR3 length: 12 amino acids. Germline assignment: CDR1 SGDLS and CDR2 YYNGEE. In nucleotides, the CDR3 is TGTGCCAGCAGCGTAGTTTATGGTGGCTACACCTTC. It codes for CASSVVYGGYTF.

The chain recombines TRBV10-3 with TRBJ1-3; 7 bases map to TRBD1. This CDR3 has 17 amino acids. Germline V gene data show CDR1 as ENHRY and CDR2 as SYGVKD. V dropped 3 bases and J dropped 4; count of bases not matched to a gene: 12. In DNA, the CDR3 is TGTGCCATCAGTGAACAAGGACAGGCCCCGCGCGGAAACACCATATATTTT. This translates into CAISEQGQAPRGNTIYF.

This chain connects TRBV4-1 to TRBJ2-7; TRBD1 is a possible D gene (7 bases). This CDR3 contains 15 residues. Trimming took 3 bases from V and 3 from J, leaving 15 bases between them. The germline V gene encodes CDR1 MGHRA and CDR2 YSYEKL. The CDR3 loop is CASSHPGQGGYEQYF. DNA for the CDR3: TGCGCCAGCAGCCACCCGGGGCAGGGGGGCTACGAGCAGTACTTC.

This chain joins TRBV4-1 and TRBJ2-1; D may be TRBD1 (5 bases). Deletions cut 4 bases from V and 5 bases from J, with 18 bases between. The CDR3 spans 16 residues. Germline values: CDR1 MGHRA, CDR2 YSYEKL. CDR3 region: CASSLLRQPADNEQFF. For the CDR3, the DNA is TGCGCCAGCAGCCTACTTCGACAGCCTGCAGACAATGAGCAGTTCTTC.

The rearrangement links TRBV6-5 to TRBJ1-1; unclear D gene. CDR1 is MNHEY and CDR2 is SVGAGI in the germline V gene. The CDR3 consists of 13 residues. V was shortened by 2 bases and J by 6 bases, with 10 bases between the two germline ends. CDR3 in amino acids: CASSYTRTSEAFF. CDR3 DNA sequence: TGTGCCAGCAGTTACACAAGGACTTCTGAAGCTTTCTTT.

The chain combines TRBV30 with TRBJ2-3; D call uncertain. The germline CDR1 and CDR2 sequences are GTSNPN and SVGIG (reference sequence). The CDR3 sequence is 12 residues long. V gave up 4 bases and J gave up 6 bases, with 11 bases separating them. CDR3 loop: CAWNSEPDTQYF. CDR3 in DNA: TGTGCCTGGAACTCTGAGCCGGATACGCAGTATTTT.

The chain carries TRBV7-9 and TRBJ2-7, with D possibly matching TRBD2 (6 bases). CDR3 length equals 13 residues. V shed 7 bases and J shed 5 bases, with 15 bases lying between them. Looked up from germline, CDR1 is SEHNR and CDR2 is FQNEAQ (reference sequence). CDR3 in amino acids: CASNFRGTHEQYF. DNA of the CDR3: TGTGCCAGCAACTTTCGGGGGACCCACGAGCAGTACTTC.

The chain combines TRBV4-1 with TRBJ2-1; a weak D match, TRBD1 (6 bases). V was pared by 1 base and J by 7 bases, with 14 bases between. The CDR3 length is 15 residues. Germline V CDR1 and CDR2: MGHRA, YSYEKL. The CDR3 DNA reads as TGCGCCAGCAGCCAAGGAGGGGGTGACTGGAATGAGCAGTTCTTC. Amino acids: CASSQGGGDWNEQFF.

The rearrangement uses TRBV13 and TRBJ2-6; unclear D gene. The V end was cut by 2 bases, the J end by 2 bases, with 7 bases between. The CDR3 length is 15 residues. Germline loops: CDR1 PRHDT, CDR2 FYEKMQ (reference sequence). The CDR3 bases are TGTGCCAGCAGCTTAAGGACGCCTGGGGCCAACGTCCTGACTTTC. The encoded protein is CASSLRTPGANVLTF.

V is TRBV2 and J is TRBJ1-5; 7 bases agree with TRBD1. Germline V gives CDR1 SNHLY, CDR2 FYNNEI. The length of the CDR3 is 17 residues. The junction had 14 bases not matched to a gene; V was cut back by 6 bases and J by 3 bases. CDR3 amino acids: CASSSHGQVVSNQPQHF. The DNA for the CDR3 is TGTGCCAGCAGCTCCCACGGACAGGTAGTGTCCAATCAGCCCCAGCATTTT.